These 30 T cell receptor beta chains came from one sample sequenced in a study of beta chain features in type 1 diabetes. What was sequenced were expressed TCRB transcripts, since all of the isolated RNA had been reverse transcribed. Sequenced by immunoSEQ multiplex PCR; TCRdb stores in-frame clones only, minus some. This sample yields 110,000 to 150,000 clones, of which 9% to 10% are seen a single time; about 0.6% belongs to the top ten. Sequenced: central memory CD4+ T cells from blood. The receptors stem from a woman in her thirties or forties in good health.

This clone was observed a handful of times. The chain recombines TRBV27 with TRBJ1-1; D possibly corresponds to TRBD1 (6 bases). The CDR3 runs to 13 residues. Trimming cost V 4 bases and J 11 bases, with 17 bases left between them. Looked up from germline, CDR1 is MNHEY and CDR2 is SMNVEV (reference sequence). CDR3 coding DNA: TGTGCCAGCAGTTCCAGGGGAGGGGATCTGGCTTTCTTT. Its translation: CASSSRGGDLAFF.

This rearrangement joins TRBV5-5 to TRBJ1-5; 10 bases agree with TRBD1. The CDR3 has 16 residues. V shed 2 bases, J shed 6 bases, and the junction held 8 bases outside the gene matches. Germline V gene lookup returns CDR1 SGHKS and CDR2 YYEKEE (reference sequence). The CDR3 loop is CASSLEPGTGAQPQHF. In DNA form, the CDR3 reads TGTGCCAGCAGCTTAGAACCCGGGACAGGGGCTCAGCCCCAGCATTTT.

The genes are TRBV7-9 and TRBJ1-2, with a possible D match to TRBD1 (6 bases). Between the trimmed V and J ends, which lost 2 bases and 3 bases, there was a span of 13 bases. The CDR3 consists of 15 residues. Germline V gene data show CDR1 as SEHNR and CDR2 as FQNEAQ (reference sequence). CDR3 region: CASSLSFRGDYGYTF. Here the CDR3 DNA reads TGTGCCAGCAGCTTATCGTTCAGGGGTGACTATGGCTACACCTTC.

This sequence joins TRBV28 and TRBJ2-7; no clear D gene. Germline V lookup: CDR1 MDHEN, CDR2 SYDVKM. The V and J ends lost 3 bases and 2 bases respectively, with 8 bases between them. The CDR3 spans 13 residues. The CDR3 DNA reads as TGTGCCAGCAGTTTCCCGGCGGCCTACGAGCAGTACTTC. Its translation is CASSFPAAYEQYF.

This clone was observed a few times. The V call is TRBV2, the J call TRBJ1-5; D unclear. Trimming pared 1 base from V and 2 bases from J, leaving 9 bases between. Germline V gene data show CDR1 as SNHLY and CDR2 as FYNNEI. The CDR3 extends over 15 amino acids. CDR3 nucleotide sequence: TGTGCCAGCAGTGAAGAAAGCACAGGCAATCAGCCCCAGCATTTT. Protein sequence: CASSEESTGNQPQHF.

The V gene is TRBV14, the J gene TRBJ2-1; 7 positions agree with TRBD1. Germline V gene sequence: CDR1 SGHDN, CDR2 FVKESK. Germline trimming cut 4 bases from V and 2 bases from J; bases unmatched to any gene: 5. This CDR3 region has 15 residues. CDR3 protein: CASSLQGGTYNEQFF. CDR3 DNA sequence: TGTGCCAGCAGCCTACAAGGGGGCACCTACAATGAGCAGTTCTTC.

This clone showed up just a few times. The V and J genes are TRBV14 and TRBJ2-7; TRBD1 agrees at 9 bases. Germline CDR1 reads SGHDN; CDR2 reads FVKESK. The CDR3 extends over 15 amino acids. The J segment lost 4 bases and the V segment lost 3 bases, leaving 7 bases of the junction unmatched. The CDR3 coding sequence is TGTGCCAGCAGCCAGGACGGACAGGGGTGGTACGAGCAGTACTTC. This encodes CASSQDGQGWYEQYF.

A few counts support this clone. The chain joins TRBV7-2 to TRBJ2-2; 7 positions agree with TRBD2. The CDR3 has 14 amino acids. From germline, CDR1 is SGHTA and CDR2 FQGNSA. V was clipped by 4 bases and J by 6 bases; unmatched bases: 5. CDR3 nucleotide sequence: TGTGCCAGCAGCTCACGACTAGCTTCCGGGGAGCTGTTTTTT. This sequence encodes CASSSRLASGELFF. The whole variable domain, remainder taken from reference TRBV7-2 and TRBJ2-2, is GAGVSQSPSNKVTEKGKDVELRCDPISGHTALYWYRQSLGQGLEFLIYFQGNSAPDKSGLPSDRFSAERTGGSVSTLTIQRTQQEDSAVYLCASSSRLASGELFFGEGSRLTVL.

There are a few counts of this clone. The chain uses TRBV5-5 and TRBJ1-2; D might be TRBD1 (6 bases). CDR1 SGHKS and CDR2 YYEKEE come from the germline V gene (reference sequence). V lost 3 bases and J lost 6, with 15 bases in between. This CDR3 spans 14 amino acids. CDR3 sequence: CASSYGQTVDGYTF. The CDR3 nucleotides are TGTGCCAGCAGCTACGGACAGACTGTAGATGGCTACACCTTC.

This clone was seen repeatedly, ten times or more. The chain combines TRBV27 with TRBJ2-7; tentatively, D is TRBD2 (6 bases). Germline CDR1 is MNHEY and CDR2 is SMNVEV (reference sequence). This CDR3 spans 14 amino acids. V was shortened by 4 bases and J by 0 bases, with 10 bases between the two germline ends. The CDR3 nucleotides read TGTGCCAGCAGTTGGGCTAGCGACTCCTACGAGCAGTACTTC. Translation: CASSWASDSYEQYF.

The CDR3 reads CASSTHRDLGTYNEQFF. Written as DNA, the CDR3 is TGTGCCAGCAGCACCCACAGGGACCTAGGCACCTACAATGAGCAGTTCTTC. The chain combines TRBV11-2 with TRBJ2-1; tentatively, D is TRBD1 (6 bases). The CDR3 is made up of 17 amino acids. Germline CDR1 SGHAT, CDR2 FQNNGV. V was pared by 5 bases and J by 2 bases, with 19 bases between.

The chain has TRBV6-6 and TRBJ2-3, with D possibly matching TRBD1 (6 bases). CDR1 and CDR2 from the germline V gene are MNHNY and SVGAGI (reference sequence). V was clipped by 5 bases and J by 6 bases, with 15 bases between them. The CDR3 extends over 14 amino acids. DNA of the CDR3: TGTGCCAGCAGTGCGTCCTACAGGGTGGATACGCAGTATTTT. Translated: CASSASYRVDTQYF.

This clone showed up just a few times. The gene calls are TRBV7-9 and TRBJ2-2; 8 nucleotides match TRBD1. This CDR3 has 15 residues. The germline CDR1 and CDR2 sequences are SEHNR and FQNEAQ (reference sequence). Unmatched junction bases numbered 6, after V lost 3 bases and J lost 6 bases. The CDR3 bases are TGTGCCAGCAGCTTTGGACAGGGCAAGGCCGGGGAGCTGTTTTTT. Translation: CASSFGQGKAGELFF.

This chain links TRBV7-9 with TRBJ1-6; D is undetermined. Germline CDR1 SEHNR, CDR2 FQNEAQ (reference sequence). The CDR3 runs 14 residues. V was pared by 6 bases and J by 10 bases, with 16 bases between. The CDR3 loop is CASSLDGDGSPLHF. CDR3 nucleotides: TGTGCCAGCAGTCTCGATGGTGATGGCTCACCCCTCCACTTT.

This clone has more than one count but fewer than ten. This sequence joins TRBV6-5 and TRBJ2-5; D is possibly TRBD2 (6 bases). The end of the DNA fits TRBJ2-7 better, so the J call may be wrong. Germline CDR1 is MNHEY and CDR2 is SVGAGI. The CDR3 runs 12 residues. The CDR3 coding sequence is TGTGCCAGCCGCCGGGGGAAAGACGAGCAGTACTTC. This sequence encodes CASRRGKDEQYF.

The chain carries TRBV4-1 and TRBJ1-5; TRBD1 aligns across 7 bases. The V gene end was trimmed by 3 bases and the J gene end by 1 base; junction bases not matched to a gene: 3. This CDR3 has 15 amino acids. Germline V CDR1 and CDR2: MGHRA, YSYEKL. CDR3 in amino acids: CASSQAGGSNQPQHF. The CDR3, as DNA: TGCGCCAGCAGCCAGGCAGGGGGGAGCAATCAGCCCCAGCATTTT.

The V and J genes are TRBV18 and TRBJ1-5; D not resolved. Germline loops: CDR1 KGHSH, CDR2 LQKENI. This CDR3 comprises 13 residues. V lost 4 bases and J lost 5, with 9 bases in between. The CDR3: CASSLLEDQPQHF. The DNA of the CDR3 is TGTGCCAGCTCACTACTGGAGGATCAGCCCCAGCATTTT.

The table lists this clone with a few counts. The chain has TRBV11-2 and TRBJ1-2; tentative D call: TRBD1 (6 bases). In germline, CDR1 is SGHAT, CDR2 FQNNGV. CDR3 length: 16 residues. Trimming took off 1 base at V and 4 bases at J, with 16 bases between the two ends. CDR3 sequence reads: CASSLASGGASYGYTF. The CDR3 DNA is TGTGCCAGCAGCTTAGCGTCGGGGGGCGCGAGCTATGGCTACACCTTC.

In its sample, this clone was seen many times. V gene TRBV7-2 combines with J gene TRBJ2-4, with D unclear. Per the germline V gene, CDR1 is SGHTA and CDR2 is FQGNSA. The CDR3 contains 15 residues. The V and J ends lost 1 base and 1 base respectively, with 8 bases between them. CDR3: CASSLDQAAKNIQYF. CDR3 nucleotide sequence: TGTGCCAGCAGCTTAGACCAGGCCGCCAAAAACATTCAGTACTTC.

The chain employs TRBV11-2 and TRBJ1-2; 7 bases are shared with TRBD1. CDR1 and CDR2 (germline): SGHAT, FQNNGV. The length of the CDR3 is 13 residues. Unmatched junction bases numbered 11, after V lost 4 bases and J lost 12 bases. CDR3 sequence: CASSSLQGRRDTF. As DNA, the CDR3 is TGTGCCAGCAGCTCCTTACAGGGGCGAAGGGACACCTTC. Using reference TRBV11-2 and TRBJ1-2 for the parts outside the CDR3, the full variable domain is EAGVAQSPRYKIIEKRQSVAFWCNPISGHATLYWYQQILGQGPKLLIQFQNNGVVDDSQLPKDRFSAERLKGVDSTLKIQPAKLEDSAVYLCASSSLQGRRDTFGSGTRLTVV.

As regards this clone: Germline and junction disagree at one end, which may indicate a read error. This chain joins TRBV6-1 and TRBJ1-6, with D perhaps matching TRBD1 (6 bases). Germline lookup yields CDR1 MNHNS and CDR2 SASEGT. The CDR3 sequence is 14 residues long. The CDR3 here is CASSEGDTYSPLHF. The CDR3 bases are TGTGCCAGCAGCGAAGGGGACACGTATTCACCCCTCCACTTT.

The chain is built from TRBV2 and TRBJ2-7; 11 bases agree with TRBD1. This CDR3 contains 14 residues. From germline, CDR1 is SNHLY and CDR2 FYNNEI. The V gene end was trimmed by 3 bases and the J gene end by 4 bases; junction bases not matched to a gene: 2. The CDR3 sequence is CASSDGQGAYEQYF. The CDR3 DNA reads as TGTGCCAGCAGTGACGGACAGGGGGCATACGAGCAGTACTTC.

The rearrangement joins TRBV7-2 to TRBJ2-2; 7 positions agree with TRBD2. Germline CDR1 SGHTA, CDR2 FQGNSA. The CDR3 has 14 residues. After removal of 6 bases from V and 5 bases from J, the junction contained 6 bases not matched to a gene. The CDR3 DNA sequence: TGTGCCAGCAGTGGGGGGGGAGGTACCGGGGAGCTGTTTTTT. This codes for CASSGGGGTGELFF.

This clone has only a few counts. The chain employs TRBV5-5 and TRBJ1-2, with 7 bases fitting TRBD1. The ends lost 2 bases at V and 8 bases at J; junction bases unmatched: 15. Germline-derived CDR1 and CDR2 are SGHKS and YYEKEE (reference sequence). This CDR3 is 16 amino acids long. CDR3 in amino acids: CASSFGQAPISRGYTF. In DNA, the CDR3 is TGTGCCAGCAGCTTCGGACAGGCCCCAATCTCGCGGGGCTACACCTTC. The variable domain in full, completed from reference TRBV5-5 and TRBJ1-2, reads DAGVTQSPTHLIKTRGQQVTLRCSPISGHKSVSWYQQVLGQGPQFIFQYYEKEERGRGNFPDRFSARQFPNYSSELNVNALLLGDSALYLCASSFGQAPISRGYTFGSGTRLTVV.

Many counts were recorded for this clone. The chain carries TRBV2 and TRBJ1-4; D remains unclear. V gave up 2 bases and J gave up 7 bases, with 11 bases separating them. The CDR3 loop spans 14 amino acids. Germline CDR1 is SNHLY and CDR2 is FYNNEI. CDR3 bases: TGTGCCAGCAGTGAAAGGCAGACGGGTGAAAAACTGTTTTTT. Translation: CASSERQTGEKLFF.

The table lists this clone with a few counts. The genes are TRBV2 and TRBJ2-5, with 10 bases identical to TRBD1. Germline V gene lookup returns CDR1 SNHLY and CDR2 FYNNEI. The CDR3 has 15 amino acids. The trim removed 7 bases at V and 4 bases at J, leaving 9 bases unmatched. The CDR3 DNA reads TGTGCCAGCACCTTAGGGACAGGGGCGCGAGAGACCCAGTACTTC. Amino acids: CASTLGTGARETQYF.

The chain combines TRBV6-5 with TRBJ1-2; D is possibly TRBD1 (6 bases). From germline, CDR1 is MNHEY and CDR2 SVGAGI. This CDR3 is 14 amino acids long. Trimming removed 5 bases from V and 3 bases from J, with 13 bases in between. The CDR3 spells CASSEGGSYYGYTF. DNA of the CDR3: TGTGCCAGCAGTGAAGGGGGTTCCTACTATGGCTACACCTTC.

This clone was counted only a few times. V gene TRBV5-1 combines with J gene TRBJ2-3, with 9 positions matching TRBD2. This CDR3 is 15 amino acids long. Germline CDR1 is SGHRS and CDR2 is YFSETQ. V trimming: 4 bases; J trimming: 4 bases; junction bases outside the gene matches: 7. CDR3 in amino acids: CASSAASGAADTQYF. CDR3 coding DNA: TGCGCCAGCAGCGCGGCTAGCGGGGCGGCAGATACGCAGTATTTT.

This clone was observed a handful of times. J is TRBJ2-2 and V is TRBV19; no definite D call. CDR3 length: 15 residues. Trimming removed 7 bases from V and 7 bases from J, with 19 bases in between. CDR1 and CDR2 (germline): LNHDA, SQIVND (reference sequence). The DNA of the CDR3 is TGTGCCAGTATCCGGGTTGATACCGTAGGCGGGGAGCTGTTTTTT. Translated: CASIRVDTVGGELFF.

This clone has only a few counts. The gene calls are TRBV19 and TRBJ1-2; the match to TRBD1 covers 7 bases. Germline V gene sequence: CDR1 LNHDA, CDR2 SQIVND (reference sequence). The CDR3 is 14 amino acids. V was pared by 5 bases and J by 9 bases, with 12 bases of the junction left unmatched. This CDR3 reads CASSPWGQSPSYTF. The CDR3 DNA follows: TGTGCCAGTAGTCCCTGGGGACAGTCACCAAGCTACACCTTC.